Following are 10 T cell receptor beta chains from one sample sequenced in a study of OX40 agonist ivuxolimab in advanced cancers. Profiling relied on immunoSEQ multiplex PCR, and the TCRdb table lists in-frame clones only, not all of them. This table has 84,000 or so clones, around nine tenths appearing once. Sequencing used CD4+ or CD8+ T cells sorted from blood, obtained in a trial of the OX40 agonist ivuxolimab. The origin of the receptors is an adult with an advanced solid tumor such as melanoma, head and neck, liver or kidney cancer.

This chain connects TRBV5-4 to TRBJ2-5; 11 bases are shared with TRBD2. Germline trimming cut 1 base from V and 5 bases from J; bases unmatched to any gene: 13. Germline loops: CDR1 SGHNT, CDR2 YYREEE (reference sequence). This CDR3 has 18 amino acids. CDR3 DNA: TGTGCCAGCAGCTTGTCCCTCGCCTTAGCGGGGGGGAAGGAGACCCAGTACTTC. Translated: CASSLSLALAGGKETQYF.

This chain joins TRBV2 and TRBJ1-4, with TRBD1 identical over 9 bases. This CDR3 has 16 residues. The V gene end was trimmed by 7 bases and the J gene end by 4 bases; junction bases not matched to a gene: 10. Per the germline V gene, CDR1 is SNHLY and CDR2 is FYNNEI. Here the CDR3 reads CASNWGPGQGNEKLFF. The CDR3 bases are TGTGCCAGCAACTGGGGGCCGGGACAGGGTAATGAAAAACTGTTTTTT.

This chain connects TRBV5-1 to TRBJ2-3; D gene uncertain. The CDR3 runs to 13 residues. Trimming cost V 6 bases and J 6 bases, with 14 bases left between them. The V gene's germline CDR1 is SGHRS and CDR2 YFSETQ. The chain's CDR3 is CASTMTGPDTQYF. Here the CDR3 DNA reads TGCGCCAGCACCATGACTGGACCGGATACGCAGTATTTT.

This chain links TRBV18 with TRBJ2-1; D is uncertain. This CDR3 spans 12 amino acids. V was shortened by 6 bases and J by 6 bases, with 9 bases between the two germline ends. The germline gives CDR1 KGHSH, CDR2 LQKENI. The CDR3 here is CASSDGFNEQFF. CDR3 in DNA: TGTGCCAGCTCTGATGGGTTCAATGAGCAGTTCTTC. Looking up the rest from reference TRBV18 and TRBJ2-1 gives the full variable domain: NAGVMQNPRHLVRRRGQEARLRCSPMKGHSHVYWYRQLPEEGLKFMVYLQKENIIDESGMPKERFSAEFPKEGPSILRIQQVVRGDSAAYFCASSDGFNEQFFGPGTRLTVL.

The chain has TRBV7-2 and TRBJ1-1; possibly TRBD1 for D (6 bases). Germline CDR1 and CDR2: SGHTA and FQGNSA. This CDR3 is built from 13 residues. Trimming took off 7 bases at V and 4 bases at J, with 13 bases between the two ends. CDR3 sequence: CASTYVQGTEAFF. CDR3 nucleotides: TGTGCCAGCACCTATGTACAGGGCACTGAAGCTTTCTTT. Filled out from reference TRBV7-2 and TRBJ1-1, the complete variable domain reads GAGVSQSPSNKVTEKGKDVELRCDPISGHTALYWYRQSLGQGLEFLIYFQGNSAPDKSGLPSDRFSAERTGGSVSTLTIQRTQQEDSAVYLCASTYVQGTEAFFGQGTRLTVV.

The rearrangement links TRBV7-8 to TRBJ1-2, with D unclear. The CDR3 extends over 15 amino acids. Trimming cost V 1 base and J 8 bases, with 17 bases left between them. Germline CDR1 SGHVS, CDR2 FQNEAQ. The CDR3, as DNA: TGTGCCAGCAGCTTAGAGGGAGCTCTCCTGGGAGGCTACACCTTC. Its translation is CASSLEGALLGGYTF.

This rearrangement joins TRBV7-9 to TRBJ1-4; 9 bases agree with TRBD1. CDR1 SEHNR and CDR2 FQNEAQ come from the germline V gene (reference sequence). V trimming: 4 bases; J trimming: 8 bases; junction bases outside the gene matches: 17. There are 18 residues in the CDR3. CDR3 nucleotides: TGTGCCAGCAGCTCACCTAGGATGGGACAGGGCCTCGAGGAAAAACTGTTTTTT. Residues: CASSSPRMGQGLEEKLFF.

The rearrangement links TRBV29-1 to TRBJ2-5; TRBD1 is a possible D gene (6 bases). Germline CDR1 reads SQVTM; CDR2 reads ANQGSEA. The CDR3 consists of 13 residues. The V end lost 6 bases, the J end lost 5 bases, and 16 bases lay between the germline ends. CDR3 in amino acids: CSVLPLTGETQYF. The DNA for the CDR3 is TGCAGCGTCCTTCCCCTGACAGGCGAGACCCAGTACTTC.

The J gene is TRBJ2-3, the V gene TRBV10-2; D not resolved. The CDR3 length is 15 residues. CDR1 is WSHSY and CDR2 is SAAADI in the germline V gene. V lost 0 bases and J lost 2, with 9 bases in between. CDR3 in amino acids: CASSESWGFTDTQYF. CDR3 DNA: TGCGCCAGCAGTGAGTCGTGGGGTTTCACAGATACGCAGTATTTT.

This chain uses TRBV25-1 with TRBJ2-2; D might be TRBD2 (5 bases). V gave up 3 bases and J gave up 3 bases, with 14 bases separating them. In germline, CDR1 is MGHDK, CDR2 SYGVNS. The CDR3 has 16 amino acids. The CDR3 DNA is TGTGCCAGCAGTGATCTAGTCGGGCGGGACACCGGGGAGCTGTTTTTT. Protein product: CASSDLVGRDTGELFF.